Shown below are 4 T cell receptor beta chains from a single sample sequenced in a study of prognosis after radiotherapy for stage I lung cancer (dated by TCRdb to about 2021). The sequencing machine was an Illumina HiSeq 3000. Two rounds of multiplex PCR were performed to amplify the TCR beta CDR3 region from genomic DNA. The first PCR round used primers specific to each TRBV and TRBJ gene, with sequences filed in Chinese patent CN105087789A. In TCRdb, the public reads were trimmed at Q25 with fastp and aligned with MiXCR, with productive beta chains retained. Each entry is one CDR3 protein sequence, shown with its most common DNA and genes. This sample gives nearly 25,000 distinct CDR3 sequences in total; around 39% of them show up just once. The top ten hold 20% to 25% of the sample. The material sequenced was PBMCs, taken before or after stereotactic body radiation therapy (not recorded which). These receptor sequences come from a donor aged 50 or older with non-small cell lung cancer.

The genes are TRBV20-1 and TRBJ2-2, with 11 bases lining up with TRBD2. CDR1 and CDR2 from the germline V gene are DFQATT and SNEGSKA (reference sequence). CDR3 size: 15 residues. V gave up 4 bases and J gave up 7 bases; unmatched junction bases: 8. The CDR3 protein is CSATSGGSGNGELFF. The CDR3 DNA reads as TGCAGTGCTACTAGCGGGGGGAGTGGTAACGGGGAGCTGTTTTTT.

The chain combines TRBV6-5 with TRBJ2-7; TRBD1 or TRBD2 may be the D gene (5 bases each). Germline lookup yields CDR1 MNHEY and CDR2 SVGAGI. V dropped 2 bases and J dropped 0 bases, with 8 bases sitting between them. This CDR3 region has 14 residues. CDR3 sequence reads: CASSYMGVSYEQYF. DNA of the CDR3: TGTGCCAGCAGTTACATGGGGGTCTCCTACGAGCAGTACTTC.

This clonotype appeared many times. The chain carries TRBV20-1 and TRBJ2-7; no clear D. Germline lookup yields CDR1 DFQATT and CDR2 SNEGSKA (reference sequence). V gave up 6 bases and J gave up 4 bases, with 13 bases separating them. This CDR3 is built from 12 residues. The DNA of the CDR3 is TGCAGTGCCCGGACCGGCGGATACGAGCAGTACTTC. It encodes CSARTGGYEQYF.

J is TRBJ1-5 and V is TRBV11-2; 8 bases map to TRBD1. This CDR3 is 13 amino acids long. CDR1 is SGHAT, CDR2 FQNNGV, per germline. V shed 5 bases, J shed 7 bases, and the junction held 4 bases outside the gene matches. The CDR3 is CASSQGTGQPQHF. The CDR3 coding sequence is TGTGCCAGCAGCCAGGGGACAGGACAGCCCCAGCATTTT.